Below are 9 T cell receptor beta chains sequenced from a single sample in a study of blood T cell repertoires in COVID-19. Profiled with immunoSEQ multiplex PCR; TCRdb holds only in-frame clones, not every one. Found here are 200,000 to 300,000 clones, about 84% of them singletons; the top ten hold approximately 13%. What was sequenced was peripheral blood. Source of these receptors: a man aged 80 or over with acute or convalescent COVID-19.

This rearrangement joins TRBV28 to TRBJ2-7; no clear D gene. The germline V gene encodes CDR1 MDHEN and CDR2 SYDVKM. This CDR3 comprises 12 residues. Trimming pared 5 bases from V and 6 bases from J, leaving 11 bases between. CDR3 sequence (DNA): TGTGCCAGCAGTCCCCGTAGCCGCGAGCAGTACTTC. Translation: CASSPRSREQYF.

The V gene is TRBV7-2, the J gene TRBJ1-1, with unresolved D. The CDR3 is 13 amino acids. Germline V gene lookup returns CDR1 SGHTA and CDR2 FQGNSA. The ends were cut back, 5 bases at V and 3 bases at J, with 10 bases in the middle. The CDR3 reads CASSREVYTEAFF. CDR3 nucleotide sequence: TGTGCCAGCAGCCGTGAGGTGTACACTGAAGCTTTCTTT.

As regards this clone: Other DNA sequences in the sample encode the same CDR3. The genes are TRBV7-8 and TRBJ1-1; D gene ambiguous. The CDR3 loop spans 14 amino acids. CDR1 and CDR2 from the germline V gene are SGHVS and FQNEAQ. The V and J ends lost 1 base and 0 bases respectively, with 6 bases between them. CDR3 loop: CASSLDRVNTEAFF. The DNA for the CDR3 is TGTGCCAGCAGCTTAGACCGGGTGAACACTGAAGCTTTCTTT. The full variable domain, in which reference TRBV7-8 and TRBJ1-1 provide the parts outside the CDR3, is GAGVSQSPRYKVAKRGQDVALRCDPISGHVSLFWYQQALGQGPEFLTYFQNEAQLDKSGLPSDRFFAERPEGSVSTLKIQRTQQEDSAVYLCASSLDRVNTEAFFGQGTRLTVV.

This CDR3 is CASSYSAGRNTEAFF. The CDR3 DNA sequence: TGTGCCAGCAGTTACTCGGCAGGGCGGAACACTGAAGCTTTCTTT. The chain carries TRBV6-5 and TRBJ1-1; TRBD1 is a possible D gene (5 bases). This CDR3 is built from 15 residues. Trimming took off 0 bases at V and 1 base at J, with 9 bases between the two ends. CDR1 is MNHEY, CDR2 SVGAGI, per germline.

The rearrangement uses TRBV6-1 and TRBJ1-6; the D is unclear. CDR1 MNHNS and CDR2 SASEGT come from the germline V gene. V dropped 2 bases and J dropped 4 bases, with 6 bases sitting between them. CDR3 length equals 14 residues. The CDR3 loop is CASSEPSYNSPLHF. The CDR3 nucleotides are TGTGCCAGCAGTGAACCCAGTTATAATTCACCCCTCCACTTT.

The chain joins TRBV19 to TRBJ1-6, with a weak D call TRBD1 (6 bases). The germline gives CDR1 LNHDA, CDR2 SQIVND (reference sequence). This CDR3 is built from 14 residues. V was trimmed by 7 bases and J by 7 bases, leaving 14 bases between them. CDR3 DNA: TGTGCCAGTACCCCTGAGGGGGGGAATTCACCCCTCCACTTT. Translated: CASTPEGGNSPLHF.

J is TRBJ1-5 and V is TRBV19, with a weak D call TRBD1 (5 bases). V lost 3 bases, J lost 5 bases, and 11 bases lay in between. Germline CDR1 and CDR2: LNHDA and SQIVND (reference sequence). This CDR3 has 14 residues. CDR3 region: CASSMQGPHQPQHF. For the CDR3, the DNA is TGTGCCAGTAGTATGCAGGGTCCCCATCAGCCCCAGCATTTT. The full variable domain, with the rest looked up from reference TRBV19 and TRBJ1-5, is DGGITQSPKYLFRKEGQNVTLSCEQNLNHDAMYWYRQDPGQGLRLIYYSQIVNDFQKGDIAEGYSVSREKKESFPLTVTSAQKNPTAFYLCASSMQGPHQPQHFGDGTRLSIL.

The table lists this clone with a count of one. The CDR3 bases are TGTGCCAGCAGTTATTATCCAGGGTCAGGCTACACCTTC. Protein: CASSYYPGSGYTF. The chain joins TRBV6-5 to TRBJ1-2, with D possibly TRBD1 on 5 matching bases. CDR3 length: 13 amino acids. The V end lost 3 bases, the J end lost 8 bases, and 13 bases lay between the germline ends. CDR1 and CDR2 from the germline V gene are MNHEY and SVGAGI.

This chain connects TRBV24-1 to TRBJ2-5, with 10 bases identical to TRBD1. Germline CDR1 reads KGHDR; CDR2 reads SFDVKD. Germline trimming cut 2 bases from V and 4 bases from J; bases unmatched to any gene: 6. The CDR3 consists of 16 residues. CDR3 bases: TGTGCCACCAGTGATTCCGGGACAGGGGTCCGAGAGACCCAGTACTTC. This encodes CATSDSGTGVRETQYF.